These T cell receptor beta chains were read from a single sample in a study of spatial heterogeneity in lung cancer. TCRdb reprocessed the 5' RACE reads with MiXCR, giving one entry per CDR3 protein. The sample carries around 2,900 distinct CDR3 sequences, 5.5% to 8% recorded once. Sequencing used normal lung tissue next to the tumor, obtained at surgery. The receptors derive from a male donor with early-stage non-small cell lung cancer. Each CDR3 is given with its conserved first and last residue. D genes are given only for firm matches. Only some rows state a clone size, as once, few, many or a class for expanded clones.

size: medium-sized; V: TRBV2; J: TRBJ2-7; D: .; DNA: TGTGCCAGCAGTGAAGATTCGGGGGCAGGGACCCGATACGAGCAGTACTTC; CDR3: CASSEDSGAGTRYEQYF
size: many; V: TRBV28; J: TRBJ2-7; D: .; DNA: TGTGCCAGCAGTTTTGTCAGCAGCTACGAGCAGTACTTC; CDR3: CASSFVSSYEQYF
size: medium-sized; V: TRBV7-2; J: TRBJ2-7; D: TRBD2; DNA: TGTGCCAGCAGCGTAGCGGGAGGATACGAGCAGTACTTC; CDR3: CASSVAGGYEQYF
size: medium-sized; V: TRBV5-1; J: TRBJ1-6; D: TRBD1; DNA: TGCGCCAGCAGCCTAGCCGGACAGGTCCAAAATTCACCCCTCCACTTT; CDR3: CASSLAGQVQNSPLHF
size: medium-sized; V: TRBV6-4; J: TRBJ2-2; D: .; DNA: TGTGCCAGCAGTGACAGGGTCACCGGGGAGCTGTTTTTT; CDR3: CASSDRVTGELFF
size: many; V: TRBV11-1; J: TRBJ1-1; D: TRBD1; DNA: TGTGCCAGCAGCCTGGGACAGGTGAGCACTGAAGCTTTCTTT; CDR3: CASSLGQVSTEAFF
size: medium-sized; V: TRBV10-2; J: TRBJ2-3; D: .; DNA: TGCGCCAGCAGTAGAGAACAGGCAGGGGCCCGCACAGATACGCAGTATTTT; CDR3: CASSREQAGARTDTQYF
size: medium-sized; V: TRBV2; J: TRBJ1-2; D: .; DNA: TGTGCCAGCAGTCCCCTCTCAGGAAACTATGGCTACACCTTC; CDR3: CASSPLSGNYGYTF
size: .; V: TRBV7-2; J: TRBJ2-2; D: .; DNA: TGTGCCAGCAGCCTAGGGCGCGACTCCGGGGAGCTGTTTTTT; CDR3: CASSLGRDSGELFF
size: medium-sized; V: TRBV28; J: TRBJ1-2; D: .; DNA: TGTGCCAGCAGTTTAATTGAGGACCGAAACTATGGCTACACCTTC; CDR3: CASSLIEDRNYGYTF